Following are 4 T cell receptor beta chains from one sample sequenced in a study of CD8+CD57+ T cells in acquired aplastic anemia. Genomic DNA served as template for TCR beta VDJ and CDR3 profiling. In TCRdb, the reads were re-called with MiXCR into one record per CDR3 protein. The table shows some 190,000 distinct CDR3 sequences, with less than 55% occurring only once. Input material: sorted CD4+, CD8+, or CD8+CD57+ T cells (not recorded which) from PBMCs. These receptors originate from a human donor in good health.

This sequence joins TRBV2 and TRBJ1-2, with D possibly matching TRBD1 (5 bases). This CDR3 has 13 amino acids. CDR1 is SNHLY and CDR2 is FYNNEI in the germline V gene. The V end lost 11 bases, the J end lost 6 bases, and 19 bases lay between the germline ends. In nucleotides, the CDR3 is TGTGCCGCCTACCCACAGGACATCCATGGCTACACCTTC. This sequence encodes CAAYPQDIHGYTF.

Concerning this clonotype: A much bigger clone sits one base away, suggesting this may be a read error. J is TRBJ2-2 and V is TRBV19, with a tentative D call TRBD1 (7 bases). From germline, CDR1 is LNHDA and CDR2 SQIVND (reference sequence). CDR3 length: 16 residues. CDR3 nucleotides: TGTGCCAGTAGTCTACGACAGGGATTCGCCACCGGGGGGCTGTTTTTT. Protein sequence: CASSLRQGFATGGLFF.

The V gene is TRBV2, the J gene TRBJ1-1; no clear D. This CDR3 comprises 15 residues. The germline gives CDR1 SNHLY, CDR2 FYNNEI. The V end was cut by 3 bases, the J end by 0 bases, with 11 bases between. The CDR3 sequence: CASSDIGELNTEAFF. Here the CDR3 DNA reads TGTGCCAGCAGTGATATTGGGGAACTGAACACTGAAGCTTTCTTT.

The V call is TRBV2, the J call TRBJ1-3; D not certain. Germline V gene data show CDR1 as SNHLY and CDR2 as FYNNEI. The germline V and J ends were trimmed by 4 bases and 0 bases, with 10 bases remaining between them. The CDR3 runs to 15 residues. CDR3 in DNA: TGTGCCAGCAGTGGTGGGGTTCTCTCTGGAAACACCATATATTTT. Its protein is CASSGGVLSGNTIYF.